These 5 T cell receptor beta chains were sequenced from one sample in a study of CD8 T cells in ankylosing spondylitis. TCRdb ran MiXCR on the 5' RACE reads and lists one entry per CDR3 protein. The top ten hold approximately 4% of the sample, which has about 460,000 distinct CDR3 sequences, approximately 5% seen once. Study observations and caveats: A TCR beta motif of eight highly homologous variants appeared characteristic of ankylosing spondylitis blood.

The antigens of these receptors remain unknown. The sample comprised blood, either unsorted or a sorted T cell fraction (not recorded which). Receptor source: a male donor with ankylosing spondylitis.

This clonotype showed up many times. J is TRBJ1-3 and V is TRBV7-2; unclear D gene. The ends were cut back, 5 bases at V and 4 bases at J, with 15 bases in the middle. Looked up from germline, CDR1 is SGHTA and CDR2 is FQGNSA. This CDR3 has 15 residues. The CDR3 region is CASSPAAHGGNTIYF. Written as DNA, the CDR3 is TGTGCCAGCAGCCCGGCGGCGCATGGCGGAAACACCATATATTTT. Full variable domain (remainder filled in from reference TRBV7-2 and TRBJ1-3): GAGVSQSPSNKVTEKGKDVELRCDPISGHTALYWYRQSLGQGLEFLIYFQGNSAPDKSGLPSDRFSAERTGGSVSTLTIQRTQQEDSAVYLCASSPAAHGGNTIYFGEGSWLTVV.

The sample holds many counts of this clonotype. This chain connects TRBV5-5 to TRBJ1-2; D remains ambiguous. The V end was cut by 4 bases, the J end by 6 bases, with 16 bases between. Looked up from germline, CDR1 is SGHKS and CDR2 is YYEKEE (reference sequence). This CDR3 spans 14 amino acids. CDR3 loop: CASSPSTGLDGYTF. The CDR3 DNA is TGTGCCAGCAGCCCTTCCACGGGTTTGGATGGCTACACCTTC.

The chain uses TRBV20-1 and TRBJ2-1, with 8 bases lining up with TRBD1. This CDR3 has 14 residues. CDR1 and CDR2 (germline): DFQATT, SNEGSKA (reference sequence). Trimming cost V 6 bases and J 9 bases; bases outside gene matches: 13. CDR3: CSAPGRTGSGEQFF. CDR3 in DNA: TGCAGTGCCCCAGGGAGGACAGGGTCGGGTGAGCAGTTCTTC.

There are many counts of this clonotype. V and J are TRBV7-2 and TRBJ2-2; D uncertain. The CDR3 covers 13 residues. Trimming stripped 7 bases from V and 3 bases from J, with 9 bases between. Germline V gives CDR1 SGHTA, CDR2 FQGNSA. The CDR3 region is CASTWKDTGELFF. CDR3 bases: TGTGCCAGCACATGGAAGGACACCGGGGAGCTGTTTTTT.

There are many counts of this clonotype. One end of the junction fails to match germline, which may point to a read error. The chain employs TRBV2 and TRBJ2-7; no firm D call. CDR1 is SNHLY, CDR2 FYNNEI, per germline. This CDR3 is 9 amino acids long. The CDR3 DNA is TGTGCCAGCGGGCCCTCTCGCTCCTTC. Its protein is CASGPSRSF.